The source of this T cell receptor beta chain is a study of blood T cell repertoires in COVID-19. Authors' methods: Cell counts per sample came from amplifying reference gene primers. Using immunoSEQ multiplex PCR, the repertoire was profiled, and TCRdb retains in-frame clones only, with some absent. D and trimming were read from the DNA, whereas the V and J calls and clone size are those reported in that table. The top ten clones hold nearly 10% of a sample with 150,000 to 180,000 clones, 65% to 90% of them seen once. Looked up from germline, CDR1 is LGHNA and CDR2 is YNFKEQ. The CDR3 sequence is 16 residues long. V lost 0 bases and J lost 3, with 12 bases in between.

The origin of this receptor is a woman in her 50s with acute or convalescent COVID-19. The V and J genes are TRBV4-2 and TRBJ1-3; D not resolved. Sequencing was done on a sample of peripheral blood. CDR3 coding DNA: TGTGCCAGCAGCCAAGAGTTGCGGTATGGTGGAAACACCATATATTTT. Amino acid sequence: CASSQELRYGGNTIYF.